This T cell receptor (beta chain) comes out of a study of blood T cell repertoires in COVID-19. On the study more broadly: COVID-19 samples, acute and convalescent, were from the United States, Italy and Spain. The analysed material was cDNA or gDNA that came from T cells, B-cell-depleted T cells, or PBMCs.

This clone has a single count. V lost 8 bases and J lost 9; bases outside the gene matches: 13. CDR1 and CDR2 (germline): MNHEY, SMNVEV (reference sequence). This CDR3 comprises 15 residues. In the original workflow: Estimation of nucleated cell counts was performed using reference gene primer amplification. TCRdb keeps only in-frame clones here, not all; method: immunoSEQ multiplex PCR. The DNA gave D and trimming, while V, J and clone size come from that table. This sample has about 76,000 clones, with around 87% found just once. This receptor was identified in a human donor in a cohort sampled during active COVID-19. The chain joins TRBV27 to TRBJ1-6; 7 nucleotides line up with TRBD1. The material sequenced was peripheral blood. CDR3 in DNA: TGTGCCAGCTCAAGGAGGGGACAGCCAGTTTCACCCCTCCACTTT. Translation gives CASSRRGQPVSPLHF.